What follows is one T cell receptor (beta chain) and its context. As yet, its antigen is unknown. This sample stems from a study of cytomegalovirus exposure and HLA in healthy donors. In the PCR, 60 Vbeta and 13 Jbeta primers were used. Using immunoSEQ multiplex PCR, the repertoire was profiled, and TCRdb retains in-frame clones only, with some absent. The sample includes 70,000 to 90,000 clones, roughly 80% of them seen just once. General study results and limits: It has been reported that TCR beta sequences accurately predicted the HLA-A and HLA-B alleles of most subjects.

CDR1 is SGHRS and CDR2 is YFSETQ in the germline V gene. V lost 2 bases, J lost 3 bases, and 10 bases stayed unmatched. The CDR3 contains 16 residues. The sequenced material came from PBMCs. This sequence joins TRBV5-1 and TRBJ2-7, with 8 bases that match TRBD2. The TCR was taken from a man in his forties in good health and CMV-seronegative. This CDR3 reads CASSFFSGANFYEQYF. The CDR3 nucleotides read TGCGCCAGCAGCTTTTTTAGCGGGGCTAATTTCTACGAGCAGTACTTC. The variable domain in full, completed from reference TRBV5-1 and TRBJ2-7, reads KAGVTQTPRYLIKTRGQQVTLSCSPISGHRSVSWYQQTPGQGLQFLFEYFSETQRNKGNFPGRFSGRQFSNSRSEMNVSTLELGDSALYLCASSFFSGANFYEQYFGPGTRLTVT.